This passage covers 3 T cell receptor beta chains from one sample sequenced in a study of shared clonotypes between healthy human individuals. Sequencing was performed with immunoSEQ multiplex PCR; in TCRdb, only in-frame clones are kept and a portion is missing. The sample includes about 1.9 million clones, roughly 93% seen only once; the top ten take less than 2%. Selected positively for CCR7 and CD45RO-negative, naive CD8 cells excluded terminally differentiated effector memory CD45RA+ cells. The sample taken for sequencing was naive CD8+ T cells from PBMCs. Receptors originate from a man between 18 and 35 years old in good health. Some clones in this sample may be carry-over from other donors' samples.

J is TRBJ1-6 and V is TRBV7-6; TRBD1 might be the D (5 bases). The germline V gene encodes CDR1 SGHVS and CDR2 FNYEAQ. Between the trimmed V and J ends, which lost 5 bases and 9 bases, there was a span of 11 bases. The length of the CDR3 is 13 residues. The CDR3 loop is CASSLGGVSPLHF. The CDR3 DNA sequence: TGTGCCAGCAGCCTGGGAGGGGTTTCACCCCTCCACTTT.

V is TRBV5-1 and J is TRBJ1-2; TRBD1 might be the D (5 bases). Trimming cost V 4 bases and J 8 bases, with 24 bases left between them. The length of the CDR3 is 16 residues. Germline V gives CDR1 SGHRS, CDR2 YFSETQ. The CDR3 spells CASSERPGTELYGYTF. In DNA, the CDR3 is TGCGCCAGCAGCGAAAGACCTGGGACCGAACTATACGGCTACACCTTC.

CDR3 protein: CASSAGAGGVYEQYF. The CDR3, as DNA: TGTGCCAGCAGCGCCGGTGCAGGGGGGGTTTACGAGCAGTACTTC. The chain combines TRBV9 with TRBJ2-7; D tentatively fits TRBD1 or TRBD2 (7 bases each). The CDR3 extends over 15 amino acids. The germline V gene encodes CDR1 SGDLS and CDR2 YYNGEE. The V gene lost 3 bases and the J gene lost 4 bases, with 17 bases spanning the gap.